Listed below are T cell receptor beta chains from one sample, sequenced in a study of cytomegalovirus exposure and HLA in healthy donors. Generated by immunoSEQ multiplex PCR, the TCRdb table keeps only in-frame clones and is missing some. The table shows approximately 27,000 clones, with 60% to 80% occurring only once. Sequencing was performed on PBMCs. The receptors derive from a male donor in good health and CMV-seropositive. The CDR3 runs from the conserved cysteine through the conserved F or W. D genes are given only for firm matches. Part of the rows lack a size; the others show once, few, many or a class for expanded clones.

v_call	clone_size	j_call	d_call	cdr3_aa	cdr3_nt
TRBV14	many	TRBJ1-2	NA	CASNENGVGYTF	TGTGCCAGCAACGAAAACGGGGTAGGCTACACCTTC
TRBV11-2	NA	TRBJ1-1	NA	CASTHQRRNTEAFF	TGTGCCAGCACTCACCAACGGAGGAACACTGAAGCTTTCTTT
TRBV5-1	few	TRBJ1-1	NA	CASSPGLGTEAFF	TGCGCCAGCAGCCCAGGGCTTGGGACTGAAGCTTTCTTT
TRBV6-1	NA	TRBJ2-5	NA	CASREGAGETETQYF	TGTGCCAGCAGGGAGGGTGCCGGGGAGACGGAGACCCAGTACTTC
TRBV6-1	once	TRBJ1-5	TRBD1	CASSENIFGQGSQPQHF	TGTGCCAGCAGTGAAAATATATTCGGACAGGGGAGTCAGCCCCAGCATTTT
TRBV29-1	NA	TRBJ2-7	TRBD1	CSVGQVEVEQYF	TGCAGCGTAGGACAGGTAGAGGTCGAGCAGTACTTC
TRBV5-1	NA	TRBJ2-7	TRBD1	CASSAGTGTYEQYF	TGCGCCAGCAGCGCCGGGACAGGGACCTACGAGCAGTACTTC
TRBV5-1	NA	TRBJ1-1	NA	CASSLAGVPEAFF	TGCGCCAGCAGCTTGGCAGGGGTCCCTGAAGCTTTCTTT
TRBV28	NA	TRBJ2-5	TRBD2	CASSPPGGLDQETQYF	TGTGCCAGCAGTCCCCCGGGAGGGCTAGATCAAGAGACCCAGTACTTC
TRBV4-1	NA	TRBJ2-1	TRBD2	CASSQTSGNEQFF	TGCGCCAGCAGCCAAACTAGCGGGAATGAGCAGTTCTTC
TRBV7-2	NA	TRBJ2-1	NA	CASSPITSSDEQFF	TGTGCCAGCAGCCCTATCACTTCTAGCGATGAGCAGTTCTTC
TRBV5-4	many	TRBJ2-3	NA	CASSPGERTPDTQYF	TGTGCCAGCAGCCCCGGGGAGCGGACCCCAGATACGCAGTATTTT
TRBV7-4	NA	TRBJ2-1	TRBD2	CASSKRGREGSIPGQFF	TGTGCCAGCAGCAAAAGGGGACGGGAGGGATCAATTCCGGGCCAGTTCTTC
TRBV7-9	few	TRBJ1-2	NA	CASSPGIGRYGYTF	TGTGCCAGCAGCCCAGGGATAGGGCGGTATGGCTACACCTTC
TRBV5-1	NA	TRBJ2-7	TRBD1	CASSSRTGDNEQYF	TGCGCCAGCAGCTCGCGGACAGGGGACAACGAGCAGTACTTC
TRBV7-9	NA	TRBJ2-1	TRBD2	CASSPEGGTRYDEQFF	TGTGCCAGCAGCCCAGAGGGGGGGACTAGATACGATGAGCAGTTCTTC
TRBV7-2	once	TRBJ2-1	NA	CASSLGTISYNEQFF	TGTGCCAGCAGCTTAGGGACAATCTCCTACAATGAGCAGTTCTTC
TRBV4-1	NA	TRBJ1-4	TRBD1	CASSQEIQGRDELFF	TGCGCCAGCAGCCAGGAAATACAGGGGCGAGACGAACTGTTTTTT
TRBV29-1	NA	TRBJ2-2	TRBD1	CSVLGQGETGELFF	TGCAGCGTCCTGGGACAGGGGGAGACCGGGGAGCTGTTTTTT
TRBV5-1	few	TRBJ2-2	TRBD2	CASSSTSGSNTGELFF	TGCGCCAGCAGCTCCACTAGCGGCTCTAACACCGGGGAGCTGTTTTTT
TRBV28	NA	TRBJ2-7	TRBD2	CASSTPSGRARYEQYF	TGTGCCAGCAGTACCCCTAGCGGGAGGGCCCGTTACGAGCAGTACTTC
TRBV15	few	TRBJ2-5	TRBD1	CATAWDSRETQYF	TGTGCCACCGCTTGGGACAGTCGGGAGACCCAGTACTTC
TRBV27	NA	TRBJ2-7	NA	CASSPSQDNSYEQYF	TGTGCCAGCAGTCCCTCTCAGGACAACTCCTACGAGCAGTACTTC
TRBV10-3	few	TRBJ1-1	TRBD1	CAISEPRQGTPEAFF	TGTGCCATCAGTGAGCCGAGACAGGGGACCCCTGAAGCTTTCTTT
TRBV6-1	NA	TRBJ1-2	TRBD1	CASRDTGGANYGYTF	TGTGCCAGCAGGGATACAGGGGGAGCTAACTATGGCTACACCTTC
TRBV6-6	once	TRBJ1-4	NA	CASSTGPGELFF	TGTGCCAGCAGTACCGGCCCCGGAGAACTGTTTTTT
TRBV5-1	NA	TRBJ2-5	NA	CASSFRKGGETQYF	TGCGCCAGCAGCTTTAGGAAAGGAGGGGAGACCCAGTACTTC
TRBV6-5	few	TRBJ1-1	NA	CASSSRENTEAFF	TGTGCCAGCAGTTCCAGGGAGAACACTGAAGCTTTCTTT
TRBV7-2	few	TRBJ1-6	NA	CASSLIQGRDSPLHF	TGTGCCAGCAGCTTAATCCAGGGTAGGGATTCACCCCTCCACTTT
TRBV5-4	NA	TRBJ1-6	TRBD1	CASSFPGQYHNSPLHF	TGTGCCAGCAGCTTTCCGGGACAGTATCATAATTCACCCCTCCACTTT
TRBV15	NA	TRBJ2-7	TRBD1	CATSRDQGVLYEQYF	TGTGCCACCAGCAGAGACCAGGGGGTTCTCTACGAGCAGTACTTC